Listed here is a single T cell receptor (beta chain). There are many counts of this clone. Its target antigen remains unknown. Base qualities are not at hand, and no much larger clone is one base apart. The CDR3 measures 13 amino acids from cysteine to phenylalanine. This entry keeps only the CDR3 DNA: 39 bases, framed from base 1. V sheds 7 bases and J sheds 4 bases, leaving 13 bases between their ends. These data are taken from a study of metastatic and nonmetastatic thyroid tumors (TCRdb year 2020). Regarding the complete study: Repertoires were compared across peripheral blood and tumor or nodule tissue samples from malignant and benign thyroid patients. What the research found in general, with its limitations: In both blood and tumor samples, malignant tumors were reported to have significantly higher TCR beta diversity than benign nodules.

Library preparation was by PCR. Data came from an Illumina HiSeq 4000. High-throughput sequencing was used to profile the TCR beta-chain CDR3 region of each patient. Processing in the source paper ran as follows. A classifier to discriminate distant-metastatic papillary thyroid cancer patients was built from CDR3 differences across clinicopathological groups. To measure repertoire diversity the researchers used the Shannon index, while the Morisita-Horn index served to gauge how similar the tumor and blood repertoires were. TCRdb reworked the public reads: Q25 trimming with fastp, MiXCR clone assembly, productive beta chains retained. These V and J calls rely on TCRdb rather than the paper's analysis. The sample table lists tens of thousands of clones, 15% of them with a count of one. The ten largest make up 3% to 4.5% of the sample. None of the patients had been given any treatment before thyroid surgery. Patient clinical samples collected from about 2012 to 2018 were retrospectively analysed using T-cell receptor beta sequencing.

The material sequenced was blood. This TCR came from a female donor with papillary thyroid cancer or a benign thyroid nodule (not recorded which). Some clones in this sample may be carry-over from other donors' samples. The chain is assembled from TRBV12-3 or TRBV12-4 and TRBJ1-1, with the identity of the D gene unclear. In nucleotide form, the sequence is TGTGCCAGCAATTTTCCGGGTGGCACTGAAGCTTTCTTT. Translated, this is CASNFPGGTEAFF.